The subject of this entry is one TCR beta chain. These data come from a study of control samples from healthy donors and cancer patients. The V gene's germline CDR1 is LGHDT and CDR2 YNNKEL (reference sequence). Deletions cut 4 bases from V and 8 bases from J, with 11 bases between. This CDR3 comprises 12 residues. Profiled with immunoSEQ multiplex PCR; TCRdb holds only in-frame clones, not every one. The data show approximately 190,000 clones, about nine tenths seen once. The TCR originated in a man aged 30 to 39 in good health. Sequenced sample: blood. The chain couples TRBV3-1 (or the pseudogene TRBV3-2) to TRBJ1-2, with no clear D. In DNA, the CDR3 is TGTGCCAGCAGCCTTGCCGGATACGGCTACACCTTC. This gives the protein CASSLAGYGYTF.